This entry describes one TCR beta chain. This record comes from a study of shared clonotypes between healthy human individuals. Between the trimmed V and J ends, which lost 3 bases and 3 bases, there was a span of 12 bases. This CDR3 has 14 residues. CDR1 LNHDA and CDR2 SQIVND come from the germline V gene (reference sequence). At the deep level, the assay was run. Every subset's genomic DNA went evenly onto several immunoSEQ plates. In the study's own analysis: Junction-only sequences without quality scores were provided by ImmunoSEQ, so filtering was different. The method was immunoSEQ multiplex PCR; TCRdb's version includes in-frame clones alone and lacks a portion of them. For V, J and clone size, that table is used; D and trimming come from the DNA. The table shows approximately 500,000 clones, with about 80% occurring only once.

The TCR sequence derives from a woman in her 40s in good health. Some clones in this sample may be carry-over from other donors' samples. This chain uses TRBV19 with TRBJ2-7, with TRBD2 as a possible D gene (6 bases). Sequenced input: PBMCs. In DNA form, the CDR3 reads TGTGCCAGTAGTATCGGGAGTTTGGGCTACGAGCAGTACTTC. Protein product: CASSIGSLGYEQYF.